This T cell receptor beta chain came from a study of T-cell memory formation after mild COVID-19. The germline CDR1 and CDR2 sequences are LNHNV and YYDKDF (reference sequence). With V trimmed by 11 bases and J by 2 bases, 7 bases remained unmatched. The CDR3 runs 13 residues. This clonotype was seen many times. TCRdb analysed the 5' RACE reads with MiXCR anew, one entry per CDR3 protein. The repertoire holds about 150,000 distinct CDR3 sequences, with 6% to 7% as singletons. Sequenced sample: PBMCs or a T cell subset sorted from them (not recorded which). The chain carries TRBV15 and TRBJ2-5, with 8 bases fitting TRBD1. This clonotype originated in an adult woman who had mild COVID-19 (a few samples of this study predate the infection). Cell type and time point are not known. Written as DNA, the CDR3 is TGTGCCTCTAGGACAGGGCTTCAAGAGACCCAGTACTTC. Translated: CASRTGLQETQYF.